This is a list of T cell receptor beta chains from one sample in a study of blood T cell repertoires in COVID-19. Sequencing used immunoSEQ multiplex PCR; TCRdb keeps in-frame clones, though not all of them. The sample includes roughly 250,000 clones, about 79% of them seen just once. The sample was peripheral blood. Receptors were obtained from a woman aged 80 or over with acute or convalescent COVID-19. Both conserved end residues are part of each CDR3. A D gene is named only where the DNA matches it firmly. Rows may omit the clone size; those that give it use once, few, many or a size class.

clone size	V gene	J gene	D gene	CDR3 protein	CDR3 DNA
-	TRBV18	TRBJ1-3	TRBD1	CASSPPDRGTVGSGNTIYF	TGTGCCAGCTCACCACCGGACAGGGGGACGGTCGGCTCTGGAAACACCATATATTTT
-	TRBV3-1/TRBV3-2	TRBJ1-1	-	CASSARDLTEAFF	TGTGCCAGCAGCGCCCGGGACTTGACTGAAGCTTTCTTT
-	TRBV6-6	TRBJ2-2	TRBD1	CASITRDRGNTGELFF	TGTGCCAGCATCACCCGGGACAGGGGGAACACCGGGGAGCTGTTTTTT
-	TRBV2	TRBJ1-1	-	CASTGQLNTEAFF	TGTGCCAGCACCGGACAGCTGAACACTGAAGCTTTCTTT
-	TRBV18	TRBJ2-1	-	CASSPQGVGEQFF	TGTGCCAGCTCACCACAGGGGGTAGGGGAGCAGTTCTTC
-	TRBV5-1	TRBJ1-2	TRBD1	CASSLAARGADGYTF	TGCGCCAGCAGCTTGGCCGCCAGGGGGGCGGATGGCTACACCTTC
few	TRBV6-5	TRBJ1-2	-	CASGEVYGYTF	TGTGCCTCCGGAGAGGTCTACGGCTACACCTTC
-	TRBV6-1	TRBJ1-1	-	CASSEDRLAPNTEAFF	TGTGCCAGCAGTGAAGACAGGTTAGCCCCGAACACTGAAGCTTTCTTT
-	TRBV19	TRBJ2-7	TRBD1	CASSIPGTGATYEQYF	TGTGCCAGTAGTATCCCCGGGACAGGGGCCACCTACGAGCAGTACTTC
-	TRBV3-1/TRBV3-2	TRBJ2-3	TRBD2	CASSQDRLAGGPDTQYF	TGTGCCAGCAGCCAAGATAGGCTAGCGGGGGGTCCGGATACGCAGTATTTT
-	TRBV28	TRBJ2-3	TRBD2	CASSFLAGGPPDTQYF	TGTGCCAGCAGTTTTCTAGCGGGGGGGCCGCCAGATACGCAGTATTTT
-	TRBV28	TRBJ1-2	-	CASSLSGRNGYTF	TGTGCCAGCAGTTTATCAGGGCGGAATGGCTACACCTTC
-	TRBV4-1	TRBJ2-7	-	CASSQDRAPSYEQYF	TGCGCCAGCAGCCAAGACAGGGCCCCCTCCTACGAGCAGTACTTC
-	TRBV3-1/TRBV3-2	TRBJ1-1	-	CASSQVRQSSEAFF	TGTGCCAGCAGCCAAGTCCGACAATCCTCTGAAGCTTTCTTT
-	TRBV5-4	TRBJ2-2	-	CASSIQGGGFTGELFF	TGTGCCAGCAGCATACAGGGAGGGGGGTTCACCGGGGAGCTGTTTTTT
-	TRBV29-1	TRBJ1-1	-	CSARTGMDQAFF	TGCAGCGCCAGAACAGGGATGGATCAGGCTTTCTTT